The rows below give T cell receptor beta chains drawn from one sample of a study of CD8 T cells in Susac syndrome. TCRdb re-derived calls from the immunoSEQ multiplex PCR reads in MiXCR, one entry per CDR3 protein. The repertoire consists of some 300,000 distinct CDR3 sequences, with 70% to 90% occurring once and the leading ten covering approximately 0.18%. Material: CD8+ T cells from PBMCs. The receptors derive from a human donor with multiple sclerosis. Both conserved end residues are part of each CDR3. A D gene is named only where the DNA matches it firmly. The size entry is marked missing in some rows and otherwise reads once, few, many or a size class.

D: TRBD1; J: TRBJ2-2; V: TRBV6-2/TRBV6-3; size: NA; DNA: TGTGCCATCCGGCTAGGGGGCGACACCGGGGAGCTGTTTTTT; CDR3: CAIRLGGDTGELFF
D: NA; J: TRBJ2-2; V: TRBV4-1; size: NA; DNA: TGCGCCAGCAGCCAAGGGGGCGGCAATCGGGGCTGGGACACCGGGGAGCTGTTTTTT; CDR3: CASSQGGGNRGWDTGELFF
D: TRBD2; J: TRBJ2-1; V: TRBV19; size: NA; DNA: TGTGCCACACGGACTAGCGGGAGCTCCTACAATGAGCAGTTCTTC; CDR3: CATRTSGSSYNEQFF
D: TRBD1; J: TRBJ1-3; V: TRBV29-1; size: NA; DNA: TGCAGCGTTCGGGGACAGAGCTCTGGAAACACCATATATTTT; CDR3: CSVRGQSSGNTIYF
D: NA; J: TRBJ1-5; V: TRBV2; size: NA; DNA: TGTGCCAGCAGTTGGGGAGTGGGTACCAATCAGCCCCAGCATTTT; CDR3: CASSWGVGTNQPQHF
D: NA; J: TRBJ2-7; V: TRBV6-1; size: NA; DNA: TGTGCCAGCAGTCCCTTCGGGGGAGGTGCGTACTACGAGCAGTACTTC; CDR3: CASSPFGGGAYYEQYF
D: NA; J: TRBJ2-2; V: TRBV24-1; size: few; DNA: TGTGCCACCAGTGACCCGCGGGACACCGGGGAGCTGTTTTTT; CDR3: CATSDPRDTGELFF
D: TRBD2; J: TRBJ2-1; V: TRBV7-8; size: NA; DNA: TGTGCCAGCAGCTTAGAGCGGGGGACCGGTGAGCAGTTCTTC; CDR3: CASSLERGTGEQFF
D: NA; J: TRBJ2-1; V: TRBV6-2/TRBV6-3; size: NA; DNA: TGTGCCAGCAGTTACACGGACAGATACAATGAGCAGTTCTTC; CDR3: CASSYTDRYNEQFF
D: TRBD2; J: TRBJ2-7; V: TRBV7-9; size: NA; DNA: TGTGCCAGCAGCTTAGTTCGGCCTAGCGGATTTTCCTACGAGCAGTACTTC; CDR3: CASSLVRPSGFSYEQYF
D: NA; J: TRBJ2-5; V: TRBV30; size: NA; DNA: TGTGCCTGGAGTGGACTCCAAGAGACCCAGTACTTC; CDR3: CAWSGLQETQYF
D: NA; J: TRBJ2-1; V: TRBV25-1; size: NA; DNA: TGTGCCAGCAGTGAGGTCGGGGGCCCCTACAATGAGCAGTTCTTC; CDR3: CASSEVGGPYNEQFF
D: NA; J: TRBJ1-5; V: TRBV7-2; size: NA; DNA: TGTGCCAGCAGCTTAGCGAGGGGGAAGAGGCCCCAGCATTTT; CDR3: CASSLARGKRPQHF
D: TRBD2; J: TRBJ2-7; V: TRBV4-3; size: NA; DNA: TGCGCCAGCAGCCAAGAGGGTCTAGCGGGCCCTTACGAGCAGTACTTC; CDR3: CASSQEGLAGPYEQYF
D: NA; J: TRBJ2-1; V: TRBV7-9; size: NA; DNA: TGTGCCAGCAGCTTAGTCGGGACGGGCCCACACAATGAGCAGTTCTTC; CDR3: CASSLVGTGPHNEQFF
D: NA; J: TRBJ2-2; V: TRBV7-7; size: NA; DNA: TGTGCTAGCAGCTTATCCTTCACCGGGGAGCTGTTTTTT; CDR3: CASSLSFTGELFF
D: TRBD2; J: TRBJ2-3; V: TRBV9; size: NA; DNA: TGTGCCAGCAGCGTAGTCTTAGCGGGGAGGATGGCGGATACGCAGTATTTT; CDR3: CASSVVLAGRMADTQYF
D: NA; J: TRBJ2-3; V: TRBV7-9; size: NA; DNA: TGTGCCAGCTCGCCCGACCCGGGACGGATTCAATCAGATACGCAGTATTTT; CDR3: CASSPDPGRIQSDTQYF
D: TRBD2; J: TRBJ2-7; V: TRBV4-3; size: NA; DNA: TGCGCCAGCAGCCCGGGAGTAGCGGGCCCCTACGAGCAGTACTTC; CDR3: CASSPGVAGPYEQYF
D: NA; J: TRBJ1-5; V: TRBV12-3/TRBV12-4; size: NA; DNA: TGTGCCAGCAGTTTAGCAGGGCTTCAGCCCCAGCATTTT; CDR3: CASSLAGLQPQHF
D: NA; J: TRBJ1-1; V: TRBV12-3/TRBV12-4; size: NA; DNA: TGTGCCAGCAGTTTTTGGGAGGACACTGAAGCTTTCTTT; CDR3: CASSFWEDTEAFF
D: NA; J: TRBJ2-3; V: TRBV10-3; size: NA; DNA: TGTGCCATCAGTGAGGCCCGTACGCAGTATTTT; CDR3: CAISEARTQYF
D: TRBD2; J: TRBJ2-7; V: TRBV20-1; size: NA; DNA: TGCAGTGCTGCCTCGACTAGCGGCTACGAGCAGTACTTC; CDR3: CSAASTSGYEQYF
D: TRBD2; J: TRBJ2-1; V: TRBV7-8; size: NA; DNA: TGTGCCAGCAGCTCTAGCGGGGATAACCATGAGCAGTTCTTC; CDR3: CASSSSGDNHEQFF
D: TRBD1; J: TRBJ2-5; V: TRBV27; size: NA; DNA: TGTGCCAGCGCCGACAGGGGGGGCAAGACCCAGTACTTC; CDR3: CASADRGGKTQYF
D: TRBD2; J: TRBJ2-7; V: TRBV18; size: NA; DNA: TGTGCCAGCTCAGGGACTAGCGGGAGGGCCGAGAGGTCCTACGAGCAGTACTTC; CDR3: CASSGTSGRAERSYEQYF
D: NA; J: TRBJ1-1; V: TRBV19; size: NA; DNA: TGTGCCAGTAGTAAGGTCTCGAACACTGAAGCTTTCTTT; CDR3: CASSKVSNTEAFF
D: NA; J: TRBJ2-7; V: TRBV12-3/TRBV12-4; size: NA; DNA: TGTGCCAGCAGCCCAACGACTCCCTCTAATGAGCAGTACTTC; CDR3: CASSPTTPSNEQYF
D: NA; J: TRBJ2-2; V: TRBV27; size: few; DNA: TGTGCCAGCAGTTTCTCCGGGGAGCTGTTTTTT; CDR3: CASSFSGELFF
D: TRBD1; J: TRBJ2-1; V: TRBV7-9; size: NA; DNA: TGTGCCAGCAGCCCCAGACAGGGGAAGGATGAGCAGTTCTTC; CDR3: CASSPRQGKDEQFF
D: TRBD2; J: TRBJ2-1; V: TRBV29-1; size: NA; DNA: TGCAGCGTTGATCGGGCGGGGGGCAATGAGCAGTTCTTC; CDR3: CSVDRAGGNEQFF
D: TRBD2; J: TRBJ2-1; V: TRBV29-1; size: NA; DNA: TGCAGCGTTGCGGGCGGGAGCCCCTCCTACAATGAGCAGTTCTTC; CDR3: CSVAGGSPSYNEQFF
D: NA; J: TRBJ2-1; V: TRBV27; size: NA; DNA: TGTGCCAGCAGTACAAACTTGGGCCCTTACAATGAGCAGTTCTTC; CDR3: CASSTNLGPYNEQFF
D: NA; J: TRBJ1-5; V: TRBV2; size: NA; DNA: TGTGCCAGCAGACTAAAAAGGGACACAGGAAGCAATCAGCCCCAGCATTTT; CDR3: CASRLKRDTGSNQPQHF
D: TRBD2; J: TRBJ2-1; V: TRBV29-1; size: NA; DNA: TGCAGCGTGGAGACTAGCGGGAGGGCCAATGAGCAGTTCTTC; CDR3: CSVETSGRANEQFF